The T cell receptor beta chain described here comes from a study of T cell responses to AZD1222 COVID-19 vaccine. General study points: Two AZD1222 doses significantly raised spike-specific TCR breadth and depth over controls. After the peak T cell response, and only then, were repertoires sampled. Close to half of spike-specific TCRs reportedly recognize unmutated variant regions. Vaccine-related CD4 TCRs covered spike, predominating at 160-218 and 743-854.

The V gene's germline CDR1 is LGHNA and CDR2 YNFKEQ. V was shortened by 4 bases and J by 5 bases, with 17 bases between the two germline ends. The length of the CDR3 is 15 residues. Assay used: immunoSEQ multiplex PCR; TCRdb lists only in-frame clones, some missing. This sample yields roughly 66,000 clones, of which 84% are seen a single time; around 7.5% belongs to the top ten. Worth noting for this clone: Its antigen is unknown.

This material consisted of peripheral blood, taken on day 0 of AZD1222 vaccination. The chain joins TRBV4-2 to TRBJ2-5; possible D gene TRBD1, 6 bases. This receptor was taken from an adult in good health. The CDR3, as DNA: TGTGCCAGCAGCCCAGGGGATCCTAGACTGGAGACCCAGTACTTC. This sequence encodes CASSPGDPRLETQYF.